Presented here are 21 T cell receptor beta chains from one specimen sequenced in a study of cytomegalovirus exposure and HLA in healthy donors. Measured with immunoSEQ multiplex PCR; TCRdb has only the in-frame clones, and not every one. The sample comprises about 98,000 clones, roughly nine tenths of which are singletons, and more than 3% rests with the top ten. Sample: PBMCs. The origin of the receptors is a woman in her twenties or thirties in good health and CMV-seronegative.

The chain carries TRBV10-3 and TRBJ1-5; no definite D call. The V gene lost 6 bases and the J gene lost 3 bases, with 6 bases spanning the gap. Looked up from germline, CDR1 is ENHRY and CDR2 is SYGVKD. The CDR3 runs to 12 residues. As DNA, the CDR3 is TGTGCCATCAGCCCTTACAATCAGCCCCAGCATTTT. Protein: CAISPYNQPQHF.

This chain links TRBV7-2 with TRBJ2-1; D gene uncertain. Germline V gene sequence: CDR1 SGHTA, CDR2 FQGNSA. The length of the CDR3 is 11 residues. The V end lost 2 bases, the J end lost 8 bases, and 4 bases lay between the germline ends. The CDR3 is CASSLYDEQFF. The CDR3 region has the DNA TGTGCCAGCAGCTTATATGATGAGCAGTTCTTC.

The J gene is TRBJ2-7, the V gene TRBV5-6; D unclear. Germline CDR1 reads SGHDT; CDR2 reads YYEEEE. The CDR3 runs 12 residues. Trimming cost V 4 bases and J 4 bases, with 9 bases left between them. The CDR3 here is CASSIKEYEQYF. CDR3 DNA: TGTGCCAGCAGCATCAAAGAGTACGAGCAGTACTTC.

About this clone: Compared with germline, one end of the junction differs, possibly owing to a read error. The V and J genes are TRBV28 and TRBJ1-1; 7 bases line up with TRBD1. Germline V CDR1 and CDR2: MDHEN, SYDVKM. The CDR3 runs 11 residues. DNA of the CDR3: TGCCTTTCGGCAGGGGGCACTGAAGCTTTCTTT. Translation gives CLSAGGTEAFF.

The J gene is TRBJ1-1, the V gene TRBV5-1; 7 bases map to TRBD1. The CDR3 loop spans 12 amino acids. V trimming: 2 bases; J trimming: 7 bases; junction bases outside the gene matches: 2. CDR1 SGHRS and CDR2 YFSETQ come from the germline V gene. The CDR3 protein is CASSFGQDEAFF. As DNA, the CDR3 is TGCGCCAGCAGCTTTGGACAGGATGAAGCTTTCTTT.

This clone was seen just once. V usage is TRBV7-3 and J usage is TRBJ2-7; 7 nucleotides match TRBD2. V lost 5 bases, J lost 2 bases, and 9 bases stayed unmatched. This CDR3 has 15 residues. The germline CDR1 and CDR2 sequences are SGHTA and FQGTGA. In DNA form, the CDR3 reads TGTGCCAGCAGCCCAAATTTGCTAGCGGCCTACGAGCAGTACTTC. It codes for CASSPNLLAAYEQYF.

DNA of the CDR3: TGTGCCAGTAGTCCCAGCGGGGTGTCGAGCACAGATACGCAGTATTTT. This codes for CASSPSGVSSTDTQYF. This sequence joins TRBV19 and TRBJ2-3, with 7 nucleotides matching TRBD2. Germline lookup yields CDR1 LNHDA and CDR2 SQIVND (reference sequence). The CDR3 is 16 residues long. With V trimmed by 5 bases and J by 0 bases, 8 bases remained unmatched.

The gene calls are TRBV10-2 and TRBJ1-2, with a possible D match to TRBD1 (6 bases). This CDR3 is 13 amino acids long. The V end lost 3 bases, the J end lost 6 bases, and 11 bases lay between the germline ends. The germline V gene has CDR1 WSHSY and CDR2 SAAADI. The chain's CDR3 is CASSDGGLDGYTF. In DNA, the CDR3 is TGCGCCAGCAGTGACGGGGGGCTGGATGGCTACACCTTC.

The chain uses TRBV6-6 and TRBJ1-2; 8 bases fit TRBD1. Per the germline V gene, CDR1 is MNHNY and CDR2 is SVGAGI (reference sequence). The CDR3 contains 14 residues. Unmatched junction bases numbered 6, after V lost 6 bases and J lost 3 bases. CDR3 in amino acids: CASRPPGGDYGYTF. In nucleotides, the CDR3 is TGTGCCAGCAGACCACCAGGGGGCGACTATGGCTACACCTTC.

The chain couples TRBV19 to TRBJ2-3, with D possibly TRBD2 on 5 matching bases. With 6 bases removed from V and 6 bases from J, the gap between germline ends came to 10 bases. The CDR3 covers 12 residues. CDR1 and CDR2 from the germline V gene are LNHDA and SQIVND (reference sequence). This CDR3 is CASSTGGDTQYF. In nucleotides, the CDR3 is TGTGCCAGTAGCACTGGAGGCGATACGCAGTATTTT.

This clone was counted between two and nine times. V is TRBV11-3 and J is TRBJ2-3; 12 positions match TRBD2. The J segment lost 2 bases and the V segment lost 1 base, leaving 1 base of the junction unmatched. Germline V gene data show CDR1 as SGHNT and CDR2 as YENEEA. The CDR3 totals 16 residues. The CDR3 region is CASSLGTSGTTDTQYF. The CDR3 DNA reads TGTGCCAGCAGCTTAGGGACTAGCGGGACCACAGATACGCAGTATTTT.

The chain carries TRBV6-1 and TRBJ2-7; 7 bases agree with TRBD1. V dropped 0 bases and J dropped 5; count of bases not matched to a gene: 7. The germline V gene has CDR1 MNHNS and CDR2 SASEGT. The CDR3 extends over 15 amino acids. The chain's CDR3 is CASSEAPGQRDEQYF. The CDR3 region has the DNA TGTGCCAGCAGTGAAGCGCCGGGACAGAGAGACGAGCAGTACTTC.

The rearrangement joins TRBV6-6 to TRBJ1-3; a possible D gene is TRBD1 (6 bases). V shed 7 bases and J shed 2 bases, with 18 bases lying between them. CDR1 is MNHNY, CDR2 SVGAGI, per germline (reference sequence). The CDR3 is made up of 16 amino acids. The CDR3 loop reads CASTSTDKGAGNTIYF. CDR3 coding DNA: TGTGCCAGCACCTCTACGGATAAGGGGGCTGGAAACACCATATATTTT.

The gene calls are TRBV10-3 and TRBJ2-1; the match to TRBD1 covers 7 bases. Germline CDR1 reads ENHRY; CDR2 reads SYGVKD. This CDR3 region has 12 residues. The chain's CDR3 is CGVGGTYNEQFF. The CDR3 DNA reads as TGTGGTGTAGGGGGCACCTACAATGAGCAGTTCTTC.

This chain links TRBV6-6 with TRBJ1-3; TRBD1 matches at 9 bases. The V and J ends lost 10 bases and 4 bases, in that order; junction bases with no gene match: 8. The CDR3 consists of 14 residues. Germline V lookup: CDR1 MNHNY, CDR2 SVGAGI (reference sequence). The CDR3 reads CATSLGTGGNTIYF. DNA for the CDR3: TGTGCCACCTCCCTCGGGACAGGGGGAAACACCATATATTTT.

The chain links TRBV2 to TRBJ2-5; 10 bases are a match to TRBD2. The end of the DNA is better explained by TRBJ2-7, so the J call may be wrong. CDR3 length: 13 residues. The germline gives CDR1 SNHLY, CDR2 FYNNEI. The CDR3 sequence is CASLGLADYEQYF. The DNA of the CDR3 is TGTGCCAGCCTCGGACTAGCGGATTACGAGCAGTACTTC.

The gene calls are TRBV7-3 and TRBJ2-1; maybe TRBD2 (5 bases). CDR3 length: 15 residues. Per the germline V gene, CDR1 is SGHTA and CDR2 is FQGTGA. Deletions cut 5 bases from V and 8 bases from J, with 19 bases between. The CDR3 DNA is TGTGCCAGCAGCCCGACCCTAGCCTTTCTGGATGAGCAGTTCTTC. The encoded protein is CASSPTLAFLDEQFF.

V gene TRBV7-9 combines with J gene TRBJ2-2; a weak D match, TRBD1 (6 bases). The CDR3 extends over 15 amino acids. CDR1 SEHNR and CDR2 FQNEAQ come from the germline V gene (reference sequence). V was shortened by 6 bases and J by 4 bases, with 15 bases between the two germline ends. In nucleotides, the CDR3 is TGTGCCAGCAGATACAGGGAATCGAGCACCGGGGAGCTGTTTTTT. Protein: CASRYRESSTGELFF.

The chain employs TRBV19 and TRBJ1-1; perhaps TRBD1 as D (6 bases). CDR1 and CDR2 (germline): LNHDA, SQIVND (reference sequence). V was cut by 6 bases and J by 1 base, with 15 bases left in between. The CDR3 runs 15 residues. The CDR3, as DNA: TGTGCCAGTAGGAGTCAGGGGTTGCAGAACACTGAAGCTTTCTTT. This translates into CASRSQGLQNTEAFF.

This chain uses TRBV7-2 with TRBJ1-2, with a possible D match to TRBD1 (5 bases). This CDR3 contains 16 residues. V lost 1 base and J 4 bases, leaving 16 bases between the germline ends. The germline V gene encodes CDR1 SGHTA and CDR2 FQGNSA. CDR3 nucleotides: TGTGCCAGCAGCTTAGTTGCCTTGGACATCTCCTATGGCTACACCTTC. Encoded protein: CASSLVALDISYGYTF. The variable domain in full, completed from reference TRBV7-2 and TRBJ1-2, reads GAGVSQSPSNKVTEKGKDVELRCDPISGHTALYWYRQSLGQGLEFLIYFQGNSAPDKSGLPSDRFSAERTGGSVSTLTIQRTQQEDSAVYLCASSLVALDISYGYTFGSGTRLTVV.

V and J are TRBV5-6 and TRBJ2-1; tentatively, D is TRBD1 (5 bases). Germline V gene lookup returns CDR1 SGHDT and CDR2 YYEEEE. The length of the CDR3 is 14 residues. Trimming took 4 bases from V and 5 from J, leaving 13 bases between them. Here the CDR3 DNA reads TGTGCCAGCAGCCCTGGCGGCAGGGACAATGAGCAGTTCTTC. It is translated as CASSPGGRDNEQFF.